This T cell receptor (beta chain) comes out of a study of OX40 agonist ivuxolimab in advanced cancers. Turning to the study itself: Three partial responders included one hepatocellular carcinoma patient and two cutaneous melanoma patients.

Only in-frame clones appear in the TCRdb table, and some are missing; sequencing was by immunoSEQ multiplex PCR. Of around 60,000 clones listed, roughly 87% are singletons. In regard to this clone: Its antigen is not identified.

Findings of the study overall: No determination was made of the antigen specificity of the expanded peripheral T cells. Both blood CD4+ and CD8+ T cells showed clonal growth by week 6 at 0.1 to 3.0 mg/kg.

Germline V gene data show CDR1 as SGHNT and CDR2 as YYREEE (reference sequence). There are 16 residues in the CDR3. The trim removed 4 bases at V and 5 bases at J, leaving 9 bases unmatched. V usage is TRBV5-4 and J usage is TRBJ1-5; 10 bases are a match to TRBD1. The receptor was isolated from an adult with an advanced solid tumor such as melanoma, head and neck, liver or kidney cancer. Sequences were derived from CD4+ or CD8+ T cells sorted from blood, sampled in a trial of the OX40 agonist ivuxolimab. The CDR3 region is CASSLTGTGEDQPQHF. The CDR3 bases are TGTGCCAGCAGCCTAACCGGGACAGGGGAGGATCAGCCCCAGCATTTT.